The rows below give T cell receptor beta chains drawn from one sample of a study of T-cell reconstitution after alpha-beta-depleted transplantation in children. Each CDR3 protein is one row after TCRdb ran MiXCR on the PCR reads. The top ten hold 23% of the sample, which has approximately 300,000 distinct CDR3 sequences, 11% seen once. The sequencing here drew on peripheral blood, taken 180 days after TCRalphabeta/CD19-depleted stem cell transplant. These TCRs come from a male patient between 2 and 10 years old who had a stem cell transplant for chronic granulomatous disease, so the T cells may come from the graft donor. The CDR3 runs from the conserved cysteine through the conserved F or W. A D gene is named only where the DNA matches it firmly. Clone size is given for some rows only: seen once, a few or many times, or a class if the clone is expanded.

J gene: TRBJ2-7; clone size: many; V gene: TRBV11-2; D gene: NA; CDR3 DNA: TGTGCCAGCAGCGAGATAGCCGGAGGGCCACACGAGTTC; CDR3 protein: CASSEIAGGPHEF
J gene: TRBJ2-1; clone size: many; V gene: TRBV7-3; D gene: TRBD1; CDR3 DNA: TGTGCCAGCAGCCCGCGGACAGGGCGTTTTAATGAGCAGTTCTTC; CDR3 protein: CASSPRTGRFNEQFF
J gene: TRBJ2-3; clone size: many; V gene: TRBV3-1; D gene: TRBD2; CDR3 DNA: TGTGCCAGCAGCCCGGGACTATTCAGCACAGATACGCAGTATTTT; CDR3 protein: CASSPGLFSTDTQYF
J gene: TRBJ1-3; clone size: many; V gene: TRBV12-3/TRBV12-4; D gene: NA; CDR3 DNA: TGTGCCAGCATGGGCGGGGGTCGAGGAAACACCATATATTTT; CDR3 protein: CASMGGGRGNTIYF
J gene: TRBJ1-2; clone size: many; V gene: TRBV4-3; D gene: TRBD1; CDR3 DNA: TGCGCCAGCAGCCAAGAGGCCACAGGGGAATATGGCTACACCTTC; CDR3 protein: CASSQEATGEYGYTF
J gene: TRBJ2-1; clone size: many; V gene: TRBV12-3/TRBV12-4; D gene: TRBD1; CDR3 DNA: TGTGCCAGCAGTTTTTACAGGGGGGATATGAATGAGCAGTTCTTC; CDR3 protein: CASSFYRGDMNEQFF
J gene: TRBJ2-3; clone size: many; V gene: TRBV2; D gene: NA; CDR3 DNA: TGTGCCAGCCCTCGGGAGTCCCGTGAGGATACGCAGTATTTT; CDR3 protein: CASPRESREDTQYF
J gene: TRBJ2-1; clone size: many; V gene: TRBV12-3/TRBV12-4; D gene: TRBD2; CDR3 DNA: TGTGCCAGCACCCTCAGCGGGGGGGCGGTCAATGAGCAGTTCTTC; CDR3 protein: CASTLSGGAVNEQFF
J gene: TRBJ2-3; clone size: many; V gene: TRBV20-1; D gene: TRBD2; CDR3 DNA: TGCAGTGCTAGAGATCTCCGGGGGGGGAGCACAGATACGCAGTATTTT; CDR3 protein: CSARDLRGGSTDTQYF
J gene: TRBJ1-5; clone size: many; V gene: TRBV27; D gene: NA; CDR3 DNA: TGTGCCAGCCGCCTTCGGGGGGGAAGCAATCAGCCCCAGCATTTT; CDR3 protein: CASRLRGGSNQPQHF
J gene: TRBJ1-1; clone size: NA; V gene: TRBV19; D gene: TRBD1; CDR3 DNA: TGTGCCAGTAGTAACCGACAGGGTTTGAACACTGAAGCTTTCTTT; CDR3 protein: CASSNRQGLNTEAFF
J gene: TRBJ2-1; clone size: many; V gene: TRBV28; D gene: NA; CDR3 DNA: TGTGCCAGCAGTACACCTTACAATGAGCAGTTCTTC; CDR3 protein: CASSTPYNEQFF
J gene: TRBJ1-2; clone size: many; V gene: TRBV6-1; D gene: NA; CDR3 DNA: TGTGCCAGCAGGCCTATACAGGGAGGGAACTATGGCTACACCTTC; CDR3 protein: CASRPIQGGNYGYTF
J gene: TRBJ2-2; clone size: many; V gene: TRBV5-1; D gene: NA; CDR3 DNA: TGCGCCAGCAGCTTGTGGGCCAGGACCTTCGCGAACACCGGGGAGCTGTTTTTT; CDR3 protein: CASSLWARTFANTGELFF
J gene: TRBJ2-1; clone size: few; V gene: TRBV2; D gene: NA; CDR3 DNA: TGTGCCAGCAGTGAACGCGCGCGCTCCTACAATGAGCAGTTCTTC; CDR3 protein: CASSERARSYNEQFF
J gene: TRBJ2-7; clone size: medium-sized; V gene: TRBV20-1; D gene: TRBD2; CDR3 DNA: TGCAGTGCTAGACGGGAGGACCGTTTCACCTACGAGCAGTACTTC; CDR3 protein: CSARREDRFTYEQYF
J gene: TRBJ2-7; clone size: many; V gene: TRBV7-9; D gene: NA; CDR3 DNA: TGTGCCAGCAGCTTCCAAGTAACGGGCAGGGTCTACGAGCAGTACTTC; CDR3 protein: CASSFQVTGRVYEQYF
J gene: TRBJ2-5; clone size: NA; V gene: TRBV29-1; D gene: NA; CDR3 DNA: TGCAGCGTTGTCCTGGGGACCGTATCCCCAGAGACCCAGTACTTC; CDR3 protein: CSVVLGTVSPETQYF
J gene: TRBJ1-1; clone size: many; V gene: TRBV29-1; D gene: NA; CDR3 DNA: TGCAGCGTTAGGGGTTACACTGAAGCTTTCTTT; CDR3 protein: CSVRGYTEAFF
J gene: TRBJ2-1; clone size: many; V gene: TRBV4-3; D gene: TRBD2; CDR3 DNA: TGCGCCAGCAGCCAAGAGGGTAGCGGGAGTCTTCCCTACAATGAGCAGTTCTTC; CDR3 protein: CASSQEGSGSLPYNEQFF
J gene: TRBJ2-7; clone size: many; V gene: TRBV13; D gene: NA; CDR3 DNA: TGTGCCAGCAGCTTACAGGGACACGCAGGATACTTC; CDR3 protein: CASSLQGHAGYF
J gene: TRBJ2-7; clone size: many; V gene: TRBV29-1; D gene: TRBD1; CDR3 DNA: TGCAGCGTTGAAGGGGACAGCTACGAGCAGTACTTC; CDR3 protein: CSVEGDSYEQYF
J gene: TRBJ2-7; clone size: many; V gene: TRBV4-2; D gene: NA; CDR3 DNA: TGTGCCAGCAGCCAAGGGCAGAGTGGGGACGGGAGTGTATACGAGCAGTACTTC; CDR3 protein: CASSQGQSGDGSVYEQYF
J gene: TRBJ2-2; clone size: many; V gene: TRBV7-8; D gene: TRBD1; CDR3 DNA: TGTGCCAGCAGCCCCGGACAGGGGGCGCCCCTAGCGGAACGGGAGCTGTTTTTT; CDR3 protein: CASSPGQGAPLAERELFF
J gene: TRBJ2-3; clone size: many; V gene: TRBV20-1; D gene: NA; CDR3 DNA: TGCAGTGCTAGGCAGGATAGCACAGATACGCAGTATTTT; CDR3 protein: CSARQDSTDTQYF
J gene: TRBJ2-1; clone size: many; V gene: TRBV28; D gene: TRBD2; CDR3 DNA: TGTGCCAGCAGTTGGACTAGCGTATACAATGAGCAGTTCTTC; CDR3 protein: CASSWTSVYNEQFF
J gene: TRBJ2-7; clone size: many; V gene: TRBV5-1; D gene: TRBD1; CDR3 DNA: TGCGCCAGCAGCTTGTACGGGACAGGGGCCTACGAGCAGTACTTC; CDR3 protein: CASSLYGTGAYEQYF
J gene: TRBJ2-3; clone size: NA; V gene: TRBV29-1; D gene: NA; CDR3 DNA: TGCAGCGTTGAAGATCTGGCAGCCTGGGGGATTACGCAGTATTTT; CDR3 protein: CSVEDLAAWGITQYF
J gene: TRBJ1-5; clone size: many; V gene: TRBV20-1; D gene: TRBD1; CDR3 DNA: TGCAGTGCTAGAGTAAAGACAGGGTGGTTTAATCAGCCCCAGCATTTT; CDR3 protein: CSARVKTGWFNQPQHF
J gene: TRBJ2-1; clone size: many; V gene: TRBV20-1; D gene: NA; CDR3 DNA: TGCAGTTTGTCGGCGAGGGGCACCTACAATGAGCAGTTCTTC; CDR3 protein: CSLSARGTYNEQFF
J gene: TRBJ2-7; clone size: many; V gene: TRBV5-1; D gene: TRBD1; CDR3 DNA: TGCGCCAGCAGCAGACCGGGACAGGGAGCTACGATGGGGCCATCATACGAGCAGTACTTC; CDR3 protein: CASSRPGQGATMGPSYEQYF
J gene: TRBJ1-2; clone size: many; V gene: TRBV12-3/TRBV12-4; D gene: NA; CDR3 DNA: TGTGCCAGCAGTCAGGGGACCAACTATGGCTACACCTTC; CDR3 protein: CASSQGTNYGYTF
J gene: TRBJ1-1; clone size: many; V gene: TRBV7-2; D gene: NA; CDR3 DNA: TGTGCCAGCAGCTTCGGAGGGGTGAACACTGAAGCTTTCTTT; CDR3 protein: CASSFGGVNTEAFF
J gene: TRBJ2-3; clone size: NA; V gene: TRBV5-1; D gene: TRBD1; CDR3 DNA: TGCGCCAGCACCCCGAACAGGGGCTACACAGATACGCAGTATTTT; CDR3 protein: CASTPNRGYTDTQYF
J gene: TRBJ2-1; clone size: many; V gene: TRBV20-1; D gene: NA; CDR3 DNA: TGCAGTGCTAGAGATTTGGGGATCAATGAGCAGTTCTTC; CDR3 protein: CSARDLGINEQFF
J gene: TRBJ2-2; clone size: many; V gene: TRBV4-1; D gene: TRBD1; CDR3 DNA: TGCGCCAGCAGCCACGGGGACAGGGTTGCCGGGGAGCTGTTTTTT; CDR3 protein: CASSHGDRVAGELFF
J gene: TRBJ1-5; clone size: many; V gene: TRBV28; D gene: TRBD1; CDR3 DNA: TGTGCCAGCAGTTTGCCCGGGACAGGGGGCAGGCAGCCCCAGCATTTT; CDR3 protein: CASSLPGTGGRQPQHF